These 24 T cell receptor beta chains came from one sample sequenced in a study of T cell repertoires in cytomegalovirus infection. TCRdb reanalysed the reads using MiXCR and keeps one entry per CDR3 protein. The sample lists some 180,000 distinct CDR3 sequences; about a tenth were seen once. The sample consisted of PBMCs. The receptor source for this set is a human donor in good health (CMV status not recorded). Some clones in this sample may be carry-over from other donors' samples.

The sample holds many counts of this clonotype. The V and J genes are TRBV19 and TRBJ1-5; 7 nucleotides match TRBD1. Germline lookup yields CDR1 LNHDA and CDR2 SQIVND (reference sequence). V shed 3 bases, J shed 3 bases, and the junction held 5 bases outside the gene matches. The CDR3 spans 15 residues. CDR3 loop: CASSIRGTVNQPQHF. CDR3 coding DNA: TGTGCCAGTAGTATTCGGGGGACAGTCAATCAGCCCCAGCATTTT.

The rearrangement links TRBV18 to TRBJ2-7; 12 bases agree with TRBD2. Per germline, CDR1 KGHSH and CDR2 LQKENI. Germline trimming cut 5 bases from V and 0 bases from J; bases unmatched to any gene: 5. The CDR3 sequence is 16 residues long. CDR3 nucleotide sequence: TGTGCCAGCTCAACCAAGACTAGCGGGGGCTCCTACGAGCAGTACTTC. This codes for CASSTKTSGGSYEQYF.

This clonotype appeared many times. The rearrangement joins TRBV28 to TRBJ1-2; the D gene is possibly TRBD1 (6 bases). V lost 4 bases and J lost 4, with 13 bases in between. CDR1 is MDHEN and CDR2 is SYDVKM in the germline V gene. This CDR3 is 14 amino acids long. The CDR3 coding sequence is TGTGCCAGCAGTTCGCACAGGGATCTCTATGGCTACACCTTC. Amino acid sequence: CASSSHRDLYGYTF.

This clonotype was counted many times. The chain carries TRBV4-1 and TRBJ2-2, with D perhaps assigned TRBD1 or TRBD2 (5 bases each). Per the germline V gene, CDR1 is MGHRA and CDR2 is YSYEKL. The CDR3 spans 16 residues. V was shortened by 1 base and J by 7 bases, with 16 bases between the two germline ends. In DNA, the CDR3 is TGCGCCAGCAGCCAAGGATGGGGGAATAAACTCGGGGAGCTGTTTTTT. As protein: CASSQGWGNKLGELFF.

The gene calls are TRBV29-1 and TRBJ1-5; 7 bases match TRBD1. CDR1 is SQVTM and CDR2 is ANQGSEA in the germline V gene. This CDR3 has 13 amino acids. Trimming cost V 7 bases and J 2 bases; bases outside gene matches: 5. CDR3 loop: CSASTGGNQPQHF. In DNA form, the CDR3 reads TGCAGCGCCTCAACAGGGGGCAATCAGCCCCAGCATTTT.

This clonotype was counted many times. The rearrangement uses TRBV6-2 or TRBV6-3 and TRBJ1-5; no definite D call. V dropped 1 base and J dropped 5 bases, with 9 bases sitting between them. Germline CDR1 and CDR2: MNHEY and SVGEGT. The CDR3 has 14 residues. The CDR3 nucleotides are TGTGCCAGCAGTTACTTAGGACGACATCAGCCCCAGCATTTT. It codes for CASSYLGRHQPQHF.

The genes are TRBV15 and TRBJ1-4; TRBD1 matches at 7 bases. Per the germline V gene, CDR1 is LNHNV and CDR2 is YYDKDF (reference sequence). J lost 7 bases, V lost 0 bases, and 2 bases had no gene match. The CDR3 loop spans 14 amino acids. CDR3 sequence (DNA): TGTGCCACCAGCAGAGAAGGGGGCGGTGAAAAACTGTTTTTT. Translation gives CATSREGGGEKLFF. Full variable domain (missing parts from reference TRBV15 and TRBJ1-4): DAMVIQNPRYQVTQFGKPVTLSCSQTLNHNVMYWYQQKSSQAPKLLFHYYDKDFNNEADTPDNFQSRRPNTSFCFLDIRSPGLGDTAMYLCATSREGGGEKLFFGSGTQLSVL.

This chain joins TRBV10-3 and TRBJ1-2; D not certain. CDR1 ENHRY and CDR2 SYGVKD come from the germline V gene. V was cut by 0 bases and J by 3 bases, with 5 bases left in between. The CDR3 totals 13 residues. The CDR3 spells CAISESRDYGYTF. CDR3 sequence (DNA): TGTGCCATCAGTGAGTCGAGGGACTATGGCTACACCTTC.

CDR3: CASSPPGETQYF. The CDR3 region has the DNA TGTGCCAGCTCACCACCCGGAGAGACCCAGTACTTC. The V gene is TRBV18, the J gene TRBJ2-5; D unclear. Germline V CDR1 and CDR2: KGHSH, LQKENI. The germline V and J ends were trimmed by 0 bases and 4 bases, with 3 bases remaining between them. The CDR3 spans 12 residues.

With respect to this clonotype: With a much larger clone just one base away, this may be a read error. The genes are TRBV24-1 and TRBJ2-1; D remains unclear. This CDR3 is built from 12 residues. Germline CDR1 reads KGHDR; CDR2 reads SFDVKD. The CDR3 DNA reads as TGTGCCACCAGTGATGAGGAACGGGCTGTAATCTTC. Translation: CATSDEERAVIF.

In its sample, this clonotype was seen many times. The chain's CDR3 is CASSSGQSTEAFF. As DNA, the CDR3 is TGTGCCAGCAGCTCGGGACAGAGCACTGAAGCTTTCTTT. This chain uses TRBV7-2 with TRBJ1-1, with 7 bases matching TRBD1. J lost 4 bases, V lost 4 bases, and 3 bases had no gene match. This CDR3 has 13 amino acids. Germline V gene lookup returns CDR1 SGHTA and CDR2 FQGNSA.

In this sample, this clonotype turned up many times. The chain links TRBV12-3 or TRBV12-4 to TRBJ2-5; D not certain. Trimming stripped 5 bases from V and 1 base from J, with 14 bases between. The CDR3 consists of 15 residues. CDR3 sequence reads: CASSPPSRPQETQYF. The CDR3 coding sequence is TGTGCCAGCAGTCCCCCCTCCCGCCCCCAAGAGACCCAGTACTTC.

This clonotype appeared a few times. The chain couples TRBV14 to TRBJ2-5; 9 positions agree with TRBD1. Looked up from germline, CDR1 is SGHDN and CDR2 is FVKESK. This CDR3 contains 15 residues. With 2 bases clipped from V and 4 bases from J, the junction kept 5 bases outside the gene matches. CDR3 loop: CASSQRQGVGETQYF. CDR3 nucleotides: TGTGCCAGCAGCCAAAGACAGGGGGTAGGAGAGACCCAGTACTTC. Combining the CDR3 with reference TRBV14 and TRBJ2-5 gives the whole variable domain EAGVTQFPSHSVIEKGQTVTLRCDPISGHDNLYWYRRVMGKEIKFLLHFVKESKQDESGMPNNRFLAERTGGTYSTLKVQPAELEDSGVYFCASSQRQGVGETQYFGPGTRLLVL.

Many counts were recorded for this clonotype. This chain joins TRBV7-2 and TRBJ1-2, with D possibly being TRBD1 (5 bases). V dropped 4 bases and J dropped 4 bases, with 13 bases sitting between them. This CDR3 region has 14 residues. Germline V CDR1 and CDR2: SGHTA, FQGNSA. CDR3 region: CASSWGGTGYGYTF. CDR3 sequence (DNA): TGTGCCAGCAGCTGGGGGGGGACTGGCTATGGCTACACCTTC.

V is TRBV15 and J is TRBJ2-5, with a weak D call TRBD1 (5 bases). V shed 5 bases and J shed 1 base, with 11 bases lying between them. The CDR3 loop spans 14 amino acids. Germline loops: CDR1 LNHNV, CDR2 YYDKDF (reference sequence). CDR3 in amino acids: CATSDLTAQETQYF. CDR3 coding DNA: TGTGCCACCAGCGATTTGACAGCCCAAGAGACCCAGTACTTC.

This clonotype was counted between two and nine times. The chain is built from TRBV7-2 and TRBJ2-5, with D hard to call. The V end was cut by 4 bases, the J end by 3 bases, with 3 bases between. This CDR3 is built from 11 residues. Germline assignment: CDR1 SGHTA and CDR2 FQGNSA. The CDR3 loop reads CASSSKETQYF. In DNA, the CDR3 is TGTGCCAGCAGCTCAAAAGAGACCCAGTACTTC.

DNA for the CDR3: TGTGCCAGCAGTCCGAGTACAGGGTTTCAGCCCCAGCATTTT. Protein: CASSPSTGFQPQHF. The V call is TRBV28, the J call TRBJ1-5; tentatively, D is TRBD1 (6 bases). Germline-derived CDR1 and CDR2 are MDHEN and SYDVKM. The V and J ends lost 5 bases and 6 bases respectively, with 14 bases between them. The CDR3 runs 14 residues. Looking up the rest from reference TRBV28 and TRBJ1-5 gives the full variable domain: DVKVTQSSRYLVKRTGEKVFLECVQDMDHENMFWYRQDPGLGLRLIYFSYDVKMKEKGDIPEGYSVSREKKERFSLILESASTNQTSMYLCASSPSTGFQPQHFGDGTRLSIL.

The gene calls are TRBV29-1 and TRBJ1-2; TRBD1 agrees at 7 bases. Unmatched junction bases numbered 7, after V lost 7 bases and J lost 8 bases. CDR1 and CDR2 from the germline V gene are SQVTM and ANQGSEA. This CDR3 has 11 residues. This CDR3 reads CSGTGERGYTF. As DNA, the CDR3 is TGCAGCGGTACAGGGGAGAGGGGCTACACCTTC.

This clonotype has at least ten counts. This chain uses TRBV7-9 with TRBJ2-5; 7 bases fit TRBD1. The germline V gene has CDR1 SEHNR and CDR2 FQNEAQ (reference sequence). The CDR3 is 14 residues long. Germline trimming cut 4 bases from V and 4 bases from J; bases unmatched to any gene: 6. CDR3 sequence reads: CASSWGQFPETQYF. In DNA form, the CDR3 reads TGTGCCAGCAGCTGGGGACAGTTCCCAGAGACCCAGTACTTC.

This clonotype came up many times. The rearrangement links TRBV7-2 to TRBJ1-5; TRBD1 might be the D (6 bases). This CDR3 is 13 amino acids long. V was clipped by 4 bases and J by 5 bases, with 9 bases between them. In germline, CDR1 is SGHTA, CDR2 FQGNSA. The DNA for the CDR3 is TGTGCCAGCAGCTCGTACAGGGATCAGCCCCAGCATTTT. Translation gives CASSSYRDQPQHF.

This clonotype was observed at least ten times. The J gene is TRBJ1-3, the V gene TRBV7-8; the D gene is possibly TRBD1 (5 bases). The CDR3 consists of 18 residues. V shed 4 bases and J shed 1 base, with 20 bases lying between them. In germline, CDR1 is SGHVS, CDR2 FQNEAQ. The CDR3 is CASSSYSGTAPSGNTIYF. Here the CDR3 DNA reads TGTGCCAGCAGCTCCTATAGCGGGACGGCTCCTTCTGGAAACACCATATATTTT.

This rearrangement joins TRBV2 to TRBJ2-5; D possibly corresponds to TRBD1 (5 bases). V was trimmed by 2 bases and J by 1 base, leaving 17 bases between them. The CDR3 runs to 17 residues. The germline V gene has CDR1 SNHLY and CDR2 FYNNEI. CDR3 amino acids: CASSEPRESTFQETQYF. CDR3 nucleotides: TGTGCCAGCAGTGAACCCAGGGAAAGCACTTTCCAAGAGACCCAGTACTTC.

The gene calls are TRBV19 and TRBJ1-5, with TRBD1 matching over 9 bases. CDR3 length: 16 amino acids. Trimming removed 7 bases from V and 6 bases from J; junction bases left unmatched: 13. The V gene's germline CDR1 is LNHDA and CDR2 SQIVND (reference sequence). This CDR3 reads CASIPPPGTGSQPQHF. Here the CDR3 DNA reads TGTGCCAGTATCCCACCTCCCGGGACAGGGAGTCAGCCCCAGCATTTT. Looking up the rest from reference TRBV19 and TRBJ1-5 gives the full variable domain: DGGITQSPKYLFRKEGQNVTLSCEQNLNHDAMYWYRQDPGQGLRLIYYSQIVNDFQKGDIAEGYSVSREKKESFPLTVTSAQKNPTAFYLCASIPPPGTGSQPQHFGDGTRLSIL.

This clonotype was recorded many times. The chain uses TRBV28 and TRBJ1-1; a weak D match, TRBD1 (6 bases). The V end was cut by 5 bases, the J end by 6 bases, with 19 bases between. CDR3 length equals 15 residues. In germline, CDR1 is MDHEN, CDR2 SYDVKM. CDR3 DNA sequence: TGTGCCAGCAGTCCTCGGACGGGGGAGGGGGCTGAAGCTTTCTTT. This codes for CASSPRTGEGAEAFF.